Listed here are 2 T cell receptor beta chains from one sample, sequenced in a study of T-cell reconstitution after alpha-beta-depleted transplantation in children. Researchers prepared the TCRbeta library using unique molecular identifiers, the study reports. TCRdb passed the PCR reads through MiXCR, listing each CDR3 protein once. The data contain fewer than 95,000 distinct CDR3 sequences, over 9% of them singletons. Specimen: PBMCs from the stem cell graft donor, collected from the stem cell graft. The receptors shown here come from a human donor who donated a stem cell graft to a child with inherited bone marrow failure.

This clonotype was seen a handful of times. The chain employs TRBV4-3 and TRBJ2-2, with D maybe TRBD1 (5 bases). Germline V CDR1 and CDR2: LGHNA, YSLEER. With 0 bases removed from V and 1 base from J, the gap between germline ends came to 12 bases. This CDR3 spans 17 amino acids. The DNA for the CDR3 is TGCGCCAGCAGCCAAGATAGGAGTCAGGGGAACACCGGGGAGCTGTTTTTT. The encoded protein is CASSQDRSQGNTGELFF.

Many counts were recorded for this clonotype. The chain is built from TRBV7-9 and TRBJ2-7, with 13 bases that match TRBD2. CDR3 length equals 15 residues. The V and J ends lost 5 bases and 6 bases, in that order; junction bases with no gene match: 7. Germline CDR1 SEHNR, CDR2 FQNEAQ (reference sequence). CDR3 coding DNA: TGTGCCAGCAGCCCCACTAGCGGGGGGGCAAGCGAGCAGTACTTC. Protein product: CASSPTSGGASEQYF.